The rows below give T cell receptor beta chains drawn from one sample of a study of shared clonotypes between healthy human individuals. Data came from immunoSEQ multiplex PCR; TCRdb stores just in-frame clones and leaves some out. The table has a few million clones, more than 80% seen once. Input material: naive CD4+ T cells sorted from blood. The source is a man between 18 and 29 years old in good health. The CDR3 runs from the conserved cysteine through the conserved F or W. Each record gives: V gene, J gene, CDR3 protein.

TRBV9,TRBJ2-6,CASSVEGGANVLTF
TRBV11-2,TRBJ1-3,CASSIKQGSSGNTIYF
TRBV2,TRBJ2-7,CASRSSGYEQYF
TRBV5-1,TRBJ2-7,CASSLYRGRTYEQYF
TRBV15,TRBJ2-3,CATLLASGRVGITDTQYF
TRBV27,TRBJ2-1,CASSISGPYNEQFF
TRBV28,TRBJ2-1,CASSLSTGGAYNEQFF
TRBV6-1,TRBJ1-6,CASSVRERDSPLHF
TRBV2,TRBJ1-5,CASKATGDGQPQHF
TRBV5-1,TRBJ2-3,CASSLVGRLRNSADTQYF
TRBV10-1,TRBJ2-1,CASSEGTSGRSYNEQFF
TRBV2,TRBJ2-3,CASSPWDISTDTQYF
TRBV25-1,TRBJ2-3,CASSGTGSGRALTDTQYF
TRBV7-2,TRBJ2-2,CASSLVAGGRTGELFF
TRBV7-9,TRBJ1-1,CASNPTGGRSTEAFF
TRBV10-3,TRBJ2-6,CAISEGGTVSGANVLTF
TRBV9,TRBJ1-2,CASSRALYYGYTF
TRBV4-1,TRBJ1-3,CASSAPERDSGNTIYF
TRBV30,TRBJ2-7,CAWSPRTSGIIGSYEQYF
TRBV15,TRBJ2-5,CATSVDRGKETQYF
TRBV7-2,TRBJ1-1,CASQIGGGMNTEAFF
TRBV11-2,TRBJ2-5,CASSRLGQETQYF
TRBV5-1,TRBJ1-2,CASSLSRGGDDRGYTF
TRBV10-2,TRBJ2-1,CASSDPGGTAFKPFSYNEQFF
TRBV5-1,TRBJ1-1,CASSSGQGPNTEAFF
TRBV6-6,TRBJ2-7,CASSYELAGVDEQYF
TRBV19,TRBJ2-2,CATRDSLFPGELFF
TRBV30,.,CAWRTGHLDEQYF
TRBV5-1,TRBJ2-7,CASSEGTSGSYEQYF
TRBV6-5,TRBJ1-1,CASRTTGGFTEAFF
TRBV5-1,TRBJ2-7,CASGPGASVYEQYF
TRBV30,TRBJ1-2,CAWTGTYGYTF
TRBV7-2,TRBJ2-2,CASSPPRGTGGLGELFF
TRBV28,TRBJ2-5,CASSWGLAGVETQYF
TRBV2,TRBJ2-1,CASTLLADNEQFF
TRBV5-6,TRBJ2-7,CASSLWRAGSYEQYF
TRBV2,TRBJ1-1,CARAPEGREAFF
TRBV18,TRBJ1-4,CASSPQLRGKLFF
TRBV19,TRBJ2-1,CASSIVQAFTYNEQFF